This TCR beta chain originates from a study of blood T cells in healthy people across ages. The CDR3 is made up of 14 amino acids. Germline V lookup: CDR1 SGHRS, CDR2 YFSETQ. On this clonotype: The antigen is unknown.

A J-beta primer mix and a sample-barcoded 5' primer were used in a second PCR of about 6 to 12 cycles. Via MiXCR, TCRdb re-called the 5' RACE reads, giving one row per CDR3 protein. This table has some 550,000 distinct CDR3 sequences, around 48% appearing once. Study outcomes and limitations: Correlation between TCR beta diversity and naive T cell percentage was strong.

Ranging in age from roughly 6 to 95, the donors were healthy Caucasian individuals from Russia. They isolated at least 7 million PBMCs from each sample. V and J are TRBV5-1 and TRBJ2-5, with D perhaps TRBD1 (6 bases). With the DNA end fitting TRBJ2-7 better, the J assignment may be wrong. The sample taken for sequencing was blood. The sequence was collected from a man aged 80 or over in good health. As DNA, the CDR3 is TGCGCCAGCAGCTTCCCGGACAGTTACTACGAGCAGTACTTC. It is translated as CASSFPDSYYEQYF.